This record looks at one T cell receptor (beta chain) sequence and its context. The antigen is not known. This may stem from a read error, because a much larger clone lies one nucleotide away. CDR1 SGHRS and CDR2 YFSETQ come from the germline V gene. The CDR3 runs to 15 residues. Using a constant-region primer together with ProtoScript II reverse transcriptase, TCR beta cDNA was made from roughly 500 ng of total RNA. Amplification in three nested multiplex PCR rounds with slightly modified ARM-PCR gave rise to TCR beta libraries. PCR rounds one and two used TRBV1-TRBV30 forward primers with a C-beta reverse primer for approximately 10 cycles each. MiXCR, applied by TCRdb to the multiplex PCR reads, yields one record per CDR3 protein. The sample lists around 70,000 distinct CDR3 sequences, 55% to 75% occurring once. The sample belongs to a study of tumor-infiltrating lymphocytes in primary liver carcinoma. Overall study findings and caveats: Tumor-adjacent and tumor-blood pairs overlapped less than tumor region pairs did. Appearing in all five tumor regions was true of only about 7.5-24% of top clones.

Co-extraction yielded RNA and DNA from roughly 20-30 mg of unsorted bulk tissue. Source material: liver tumor tissue from sampling region 4. Indicated subset: tumor region T4, right-lateral pole. This clonotype was obtained from a man aged 35-49 years with primary liver carcinoma and hepatitis B virus infection. The rearrangement joins TRBV5-1 to TRBJ1-1; D might be TRBD1 (6 bases). CDR3 nucleotide sequence: TGCGCCAGCACTCGAATACCCGGCGGGGACACTGAATCTTTCTTT. Translating gives CASTRIPGGDTESFF.